What follows are 26 T cell receptor beta chains derived from one specimen sequenced in a study of OX40 agonist ivuxolimab in advanced cancers. TCRdb's table, derived via immunoSEQ multiplex PCR, lists solely in-frame clones and lacks some. The data hold more than 75,000 clones, with approximately 80% observed a single time. Sequenced here: CD4+ or CD8+ T cells sorted from blood, sampled in a trial of the OX40 agonist ivuxolimab. All receptors come from an adult with an advanced solid tumor such as melanoma, head and neck, liver or kidney cancer.

This clone occurred a few times. CDR3 sequence: CASSSTGGAGAFF. CDR3 coding DNA: TGTGCCAGCAGCTCGACAGGGGGCGCGGGAGCTTTCTTT. The chain employs TRBV11-2 and TRBJ1-1; the match to TRBD1 covers 10 bases. The CDR3 loop spans 13 amino acids. Germline V gene data show CDR1 as SGHAT and CDR2 as FQNNGV. With V trimmed by 4 bases and J by 10 bases, 6 bases remained unmatched.

The V and J genes are TRBV6-5 and TRBJ1-2; 8 positions match TRBD1. V lost 5 bases to trimming and J lost 8 bases; unmatched junction nucleotides: 4. CDR3 length: 12 residues. Per germline, CDR1 MNHEY and CDR2 SVGAGI. In DNA form, the CDR3 reads TGTGCCAGCAGTGGACAGGGCAAAGGCTACACCTTC. As protein: CASSGQGKGYTF.

The rearrangement joins TRBV18 to TRBJ2-3; 7 positions match TRBD1. Germline V gene lookup returns CDR1 KGHSH and CDR2 LQKENI. Unmatched junction bases numbered 9, after V lost 3 bases and J lost 6 bases. The CDR3 is 15 amino acids. CDR3 nucleotide sequence: TGTGCCAGCTCACCGACTTCCAGGGGGATCGATACGCAGTATTTT. It is translated as CASSPTSRGIDTQYF.

The chain employs TRBV27 and TRBJ1-3; the D gene is possibly TRBD1 (5 bases). The CDR3 extends over 15 amino acids. V lost 7 bases to trimming and J lost 0 bases, with 13 bases between them. CDR1 and CDR2 from the germline V gene are MNHEY and SMNVEV (reference sequence). The CDR3 nucleotides are TGTGCCAGCAAAAGAACGCAGGGCTCTGGAAACACCATATATTTT. Translation gives CASKRTQGSGNTIYF.

The genes are TRBV4-3 and TRBJ1-3; D unresolved. The germline CDR1 and CDR2 sequences are LGHNA and YSLEER. V gave up 0 bases and J gave up 4 bases, with 13 bases separating them. There are 16 residues in the CDR3. CDR3 residues: CASSQDLRTVGNTIYF. DNA for the CDR3: TGCGCCAGCAGCCAAGACCTCAGGACGGTGGGAAACACCATATATTTT.

V is TRBV19 and J is TRBJ2-5, with D possibly being TRBD1 (5 bases). From germline, CDR1 is LNHDA and CDR2 SQIVND (reference sequence). CDR3 length: 16 residues. V shed 3 bases and J shed 1 base, with 15 bases lying between them. CDR3 nucleotides: TGTGCCAGTAGTATTCCAGGGTCCCCTAGCCAAGAGACCCAGTACTTC. Translated: CASSIPGSPSQETQYF.

Here the CDR3 reads CASSPGRAPTDTQYF. The CDR3 DNA sequence: TGTGCCAGCTCACCGGGTAGGGCCCCCACAGATACGCAGTATTTT. This rearrangement joins TRBV18 to TRBJ2-3; D is ambiguous. The CDR3 runs 15 residues. Trimming cost V 3 bases and J 2 bases, with 12 bases left between them. The germline gives CDR1 KGHSH, CDR2 LQKENI. Together with reference TRBV18 and TRBJ2-3, the CDR3 gives the full variable domain: NAGVMQNPRHLVRRRGQEARLRCSPMKGHSHVYWYRQLPEEGLKFMVYLQKENIIDESGMPKERFSAEFPKEGPSILRIQQVVRGDSAAYFCASSPGRAPTDTQYFGPGTRLTVL.

The rearrangement links TRBV5-6 to TRBJ2-3; D is undetermined. The CDR3 consists of 15 residues. The germline V and J ends were trimmed by 2 bases and 0 bases, with 10 bases remaining between them. CDR1 SGHDT and CDR2 YYEEEE come from the germline V gene. As DNA, the CDR3 is TGTGCCAGCAGCTTCAGACGGGTTAGCACAGATACGCAGTATTTT. Its protein is CASSFRRVSTDTQYF.

The V call is TRBV6-5, the J call TRBJ1-2; 9 positions match TRBD1. The ends lost 2 bases at V and 4 bases at J; junction bases unmatched: 5. This CDR3 spans 15 amino acids. CDR1 and CDR2 (germline): MNHEY, SVGAGI. CDR3 DNA: TGTGCCAGCAGTTACGCGGACAGGGGCGGCTATGGCTACACCTTC. Translation: CASSYADRGGYGYTF.

V and J are TRBV25-1 and TRBJ2-7; unclear D gene. V dropped 2 bases and J dropped 3 bases, with 14 bases sitting between them. The CDR3 runs 15 residues. Looked up from germline, CDR1 is MGHDK and CDR2 is SYGVNS. CDR3: CASSEGGQGGYEQYF. CDR3 sequence (DNA): TGTGCCAGCAGTGAAGGCGGCCAAGGCGGCTACGAGCAGTACTTC.

The chain links TRBV7-3 to TRBJ1-1; 8 nucleotides match TRBD1. CDR3 length: 15 residues. The V and J ends lost 5 bases and 4 bases, in that order; junction bases with no gene match: 9. CDR1 SGHTA and CDR2 FQGTGA come from the germline V gene. The CDR3 nucleotides are TGTGCCAGCAGCCCCAGACAGGGGAGAGTCACTGAAGCTTTCTTT. Protein product: CASSPRQGRVTEAFF.

The table lists this clone with a few counts. The chain couples TRBV6-5 to TRBJ2-7; 14 bases are shared with TRBD2. This CDR3 has 15 amino acids. Germline trimming cut 10 bases from V and 0 bases from J; bases unmatched to any gene: 5. Germline V gene lookup returns CDR1 MNHEY and CDR2 SVGAGI. CDR3 residues: CAIGLAGGSSYEQYF. Here the CDR3 DNA reads TGTGCCATTGGACTAGCGGGGGGAAGCTCCTACGAGCAGTACTTC.

J is TRBJ1-5 and V is TRBV4-3; maybe TRBD1 (6 bases). The CDR3 covers 17 residues. Trimming took off 0 bases at V and 6 bases at J, with 18 bases between the two ends. Germline assignment: CDR1 LGHNA and CDR2 YSLEER. The CDR3 reads CASSQDPIQGGGQPQHF. CDR3 DNA sequence: TGCGCCAGCAGCCAAGACCCGATACAGGGAGGGGGTCAGCCCCAGCATTTT.

The chain joins TRBV5-6 to TRBJ2-2; TRBD1 aligns across 7 bases. V dropped 3 bases and J dropped 1; count of bases not matched to a gene: 6. Looked up from germline, CDR1 is SGHDT and CDR2 is YYEEEE. The CDR3 totals 16 residues. This chain's CDR3 is CASSSLQGRNTGELFF. CDR3 nucleotides: TGTGCCAGCAGCTCACTACAGGGGCGGAACACCGGGGAGCTGTTTTTT.

The chain uses TRBV19 and TRBJ1-6; weak D call: TRBD1 (5 bases). V dropped 2 bases and J dropped 10 bases, with 18 bases sitting between them. The CDR3 is 16 residues long. The germline gives CDR1 LNHDA, CDR2 SQIVND (reference sequence). This CDR3 is CASSIPPGGNGSPLHF. The CDR3 coding sequence is TGTGCCAGTAGTATACCCCCCGGGGGAAACGGATCACCCCTCCACTTT.

The V and J genes are TRBV4-1 and TRBJ1-1; D gene ambiguous. The CDR3 consists of 15 residues. V dropped 2 bases and J dropped 3 bases, with 13 bases sitting between them. Germline-derived CDR1 and CDR2 are MGHRA and YSYEKL. CDR3 in DNA: TGCGCCAGCAGCCAAATCCCACCCGGGGACACTGAAGCTTTCTTT. Translating gives CASSQIPPGDTEAFF.

CDR3: CASGLYSNQPQHF. As DNA, the CDR3 is TGTGCTAGTGGGCTTTATAGCAATCAGCCCCAGCATTTT. The chain carries TRBV12-5 and TRBJ1-5; D gene unclear. Trimming stripped 6 bases from V and 0 bases from J, with 6 bases between. Germline values: CDR1 LGHNT, CDR2 FRNRAP. This CDR3 has 13 residues.

This chain links TRBV10-1 with TRBJ1-6, with D possibly being TRBD1 (6 bases). This CDR3 contains 14 residues. V lost 4 bases and J lost 5, with 9 bases in between. Germline assignment: CDR1 WNHNN and CDR2 SYGVQD (reference sequence). In DNA, the CDR3 is TGCGCCAGCAGTGCCGGGGGCAATAATTCACCCCTCCACTTT. This sequence encodes CASSAGGNNSPLHF.

Written as DNA, the CDR3 is TGTGCCAGCAGGGTGACATCGCCGACCGATGGCTACACCTTC. Its protein is CASRVTSPTDGYTF. The chain recombines TRBV2 with TRBJ1-2, with D unresolved. Between the trimmed V and J ends, which lost 6 bases and 6 bases, there was a span of 17 bases. The CDR3 spans 14 residues. Germline V gene data show CDR1 as SNHLY and CDR2 as FYNNEI.

The genes are TRBV7-9 and TRBJ2-5; TRBD1 matches 7 bases. CDR3 size: 13 residues. Germline loops: CDR1 SEHNR, CDR2 FQNEAQ (reference sequence). The trim removed 3 bases at V and 5 bases at J, leaving 3 bases unmatched. The CDR3 is CASSFTGVETQYF. The CDR3 DNA sequence: TGTGCCAGCAGCTTCACAGGGGTCGAGACCCAGTACTTC.

This chain links TRBV18 with TRBJ2-1; D may match TRBD1 or TRBD2 (6 bases each). The CDR3 spans 14 residues. The germline CDR1 and CDR2 sequences are KGHSH and LQKENI. The V gene lost 8 bases and the J gene lost 7 bases, with 18 bases spanning the gap. The chain's CDR3 is CASRSLGGRNEQFF. The CDR3 bases are TGTGCCAGCCGTTCATTGGGGGGCAGGAATGAGCAGTTCTTC.

The chain has TRBV28 and TRBJ1-5; the D is unclear. The germline V gene encodes CDR1 MDHEN and CDR2 SYDVKM. Trimming cost V 10 bases and J 0 bases, with 19 bases left between them. The CDR3 consists of 16 residues. The CDR3 loop is CAIGQGSSYSNQPQHF. In DNA, the CDR3 is TGTGCCATCGGGCAAGGCAGCTCTTATAGCAATCAGCCCCAGCATTTT.

CDR3 nucleotide sequence: TGTGCCAGCATCACGAGAGGTCCAGGCACCGGGGAGCTGTTTTTT. It specifies CASITRGPGTGELFF. This rearrangement joins TRBV6-1 to TRBJ2-2; D is undetermined. Per germline, CDR1 MNHNS and CDR2 SASEGT. The V end lost 7 bases, the J end lost 4 bases, and 16 bases lay between the germline ends. The CDR3 runs 15 residues.

The CDR3 DNA is TGTGCCAGCAGCCCAGACAGGTTCGGGACCCAGTACTTC. This gives the protein CASSPDRFGTQYF. The rearrangement uses TRBV7-2 and TRBJ2-5, with a tentative D call TRBD1 (6 bases). The CDR3 is made up of 13 amino acids. Germline CDR1 is SGHTA and CDR2 is FQGNSA. Trimming shortened V by 5 bases and J by 7 bases, and 14 bases separated the two germline ends.

The chain couples TRBV28 to TRBJ2-5; D possibly corresponds to TRBD2 (5 bases). This CDR3 is built from 13 residues. V was pared by 5 bases and J by 3 bases, with 10 bases between. From germline, CDR1 is MDHEN and CDR2 SYDVKM. CDR3 DNA: TGTGCCAGCAGTCAGGACTGGGAAGAGACCCAGTACTTC. The encoded protein is CASSQDWEETQYF.

The rearrangement joins TRBV9 to TRBJ1-2, with D hard to call. The CDR3 consists of 14 residues. Germline assignment: CDR1 SGDLS and CDR2 YYNGEE. The ends were cut back, 0 bases at V and 2 bases at J, with 8 bases in the middle. The CDR3 spells CASSVGWGNYGYTF. The CDR3 nucleotides are TGTGCCAGCAGCGTAGGGTGGGGAAACTATGGCTACACCTTC. The variable domain in full, completed from reference TRBV9 and TRBJ1-2, reads DSGVTQTPKHLITATGQRVTLRCSPRSGDLSVYWYQQSLDQGLQFLIQYYNGEERAKGNILERFSAQQFPDLHSELNLSSLELGDSALYFCASSVGWGNYGYTFGSGTRLTVV.